The 7 T cell receptor beta chains given below trace back to one sample, sequenced in a study of blood T cell repertoires in COVID-19. Sequencing used immunoSEQ multiplex PCR; TCRdb keeps in-frame clones, though not all of them. The table records 150,000 or so clones, about 85% of them present only once. Input material: peripheral blood. The receptors stem from a woman in her fifties or sixties with COVID-19, enrolled during active disease.

The chain combines TRBV28 with TRBJ1-5, with 8 bases matching TRBD1. CDR3 length equals 16 residues. Trimming at V came to 6 bases and at J to 1 base, leaving 8 bases not matched to a gene. The germline V gene has CDR1 MDHEN and CDR2 SYDVKM. Written as DNA, the CDR3 is TGTGCCAGCAGCCAACTAGACAGGGGAAGCAATCAGCCCCAGCATTTT. It is translated as CASSQLDRGSNQPQHF.

The chain links TRBV7-3 to TRBJ2-3; no clear D gene. V was pared by 0 bases and J by 2 bases, with 6 bases between. The CDR3 consists of 14 residues. Germline assignment: CDR1 SGHTA and CDR2 FQGTGA. Here the CDR3 reads CASSLTAVTDTQYF. As DNA, the CDR3 is TGTGCCAGCAGCTTAACGGCGGTCACAGATACGCAGTATTTT. Drawing the rest from reference TRBV7-3 and TRBJ2-3, the complete variable domain is GAGVSQTPSNKVTEKGKYVELRCDPISGHTALYWYRQSLGQGPEFLIYFQGTGAADDSGLPNDRFFAVRPEGSVSTLKIQRTERGDSAVYLCASSLTAVTDTQYFGPGTRLTVL.

The chain joins TRBV19 to TRBJ1-2; TRBD1 matches at 9 bases. This CDR3 is built from 14 residues. CDR1 LNHDA and CDR2 SQIVND come from the germline V gene (reference sequence). V shed 6 bases, J shed 7 bases, and the junction held 9 bases outside the gene matches. For the CDR3, the DNA is TGTGCCAGTAGAAACCGGGACAGGGTTGGTGGCTACACCTTC. It is translated as CASRNRDRVGGYTF.

This rearrangement joins TRBV5-1 to TRBJ2-3; 10 bases match TRBD2. Trimming removed 1 base from V and 3 bases from J; junction bases left unmatched: 11. The length of the CDR3 is 18 residues. Per germline, CDR1 SGHRS and CDR2 YFSETQ. CDR3 DNA sequence: TGCGCCAGCAGCTTGATACCTAGCGGGGGTACTGGGACAGATACGCAGTATTTT. Protein product: CASSLIPSGGTGTDTQYF.

V is TRBV3-1 (or the pseudogene TRBV3-2) and J is TRBJ2-7, with D maybe TRBD2 (6 bases). V was shortened by 1 base and J by 7 bases, with 14 bases between the two germline ends. The germline CDR1 and CDR2 sequences are LGHDT and YNNKEL (reference sequence). The CDR3 sequence is 14 residues long. In DNA, the CDR3 is TGTGCCAGCAGCCAAGCGGGGCGGGGAAGGGAGCAGTACTTC. Encoded protein: CASSQAGRGREQYF.

The chain employs TRBV7-2 and TRBJ1-1; a weak D match, TRBD1 (6 bases). The germline CDR1 and CDR2 sequences are SGHTA and FQGNSA. The CDR3 is 14 amino acids. Trimming pared 1 base from V and 1 base from J, leaving 7 bases between. The CDR3: CASSLGGQNTEAFF. The CDR3 DNA follows: TGTGCCAGCAGCTTAGGGGGACAGAACACTGAAGCTTTCTTT.

The genes are TRBV12-3 or TRBV12-4 and TRBJ2-3; D may be TRBD2 (5 bases). This CDR3 spans 12 amino acids. The V end was cut by 5 bases, the J end by 2 bases, with 5 bases between. CDR3 sequence reads: CASSGLTDTQYF. Written as DNA, the CDR3 is TGTGCCAGCAGTGGACTCACAGATACGCAGTATTTT.